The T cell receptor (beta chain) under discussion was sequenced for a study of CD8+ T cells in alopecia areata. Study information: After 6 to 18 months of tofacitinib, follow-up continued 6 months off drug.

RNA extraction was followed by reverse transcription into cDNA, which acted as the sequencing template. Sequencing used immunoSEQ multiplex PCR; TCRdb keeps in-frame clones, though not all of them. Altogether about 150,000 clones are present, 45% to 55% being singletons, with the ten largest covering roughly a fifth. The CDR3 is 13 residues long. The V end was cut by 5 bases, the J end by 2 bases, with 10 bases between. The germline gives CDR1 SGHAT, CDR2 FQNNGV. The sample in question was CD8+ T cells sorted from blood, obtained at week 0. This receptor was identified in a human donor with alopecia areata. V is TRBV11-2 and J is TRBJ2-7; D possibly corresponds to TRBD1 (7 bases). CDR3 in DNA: TGTGCCAGCAGCGCGGGACAGACCTACGAGCAGTACTTC. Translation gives CASSAGQTYEQYF. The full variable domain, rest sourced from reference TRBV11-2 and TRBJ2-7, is EAGVAQSPRYKIIEKRQSVAFWCNPISGHATLYWYQQILGQGPKLLIQFQNNGVVDDSQLPKDRFSAERLKGVDSTLKIQPAKLEDSAVYLCASSAGQTYEQYFGPGTRLTVT.